The T cell receptor (beta chain) described here comes from a study of radiation and T cells in renal cell carcinoma. On the study more broadly: Nephrectomy followed 15 Gy stereotactic body radiation by 4 weeks. Study outcomes and limitations: From baseline, blood top tumor clonotypes peaked at 2 weeks post-radiation.

To note about this clone: The target antigen is unknown.

Using immunoSEQ multiplex PCR, the repertoire was profiled, and TCRdb retains in-frame clones only, with some absent. The profile shows about 60,000 clones, 70% to 80% of them singletons. Time point meaning: blood 2 weeks post-SBRT. The treatment was: 15 Gy SBRT to primary tumor, nephrectomy 4 weeks later. Serial blood draws occurred at baseline and 2 and 4 weeks post-SBRT. Clear cell pathology was present in this patient's renal cell carcinoma. This TCR came from a man aged 60-69 years with renal cell carcinoma. The sample here was blood, taken from a patient whose treatment included radiotherapy and nephrectomy.

CDR3 nucleotides: TGTGCCAGCAGCTCAAATATAGCGGGATCCTCTGGGGCCAACGTCCTGACTTTC. Translating gives CASSSNIAGSSGANVLTF. The chain employs TRBV7-7 and TRBJ2-6, with 8 bases matching TRBD2. The CDR3 has 18 residues. Germline CDR1 is SSHAT and CDR2 is FNYEAQ (reference sequence). V was pared by 4 bases and J by 0 bases, with 8 bases of the junction left unmatched.